A single sample is the source of the 4 T cell receptor beta chains below, sequenced in a study of T cell responses to AZD1222 COVID-19 vaccine. Using immunoSEQ multiplex PCR, the repertoire was profiled, and TCRdb retains in-frame clones only, with some absent. The table shows about 150,000 clones, with around 90% occurring only once. The sample consisted of peripheral blood, taken on day 0 of AZD1222 vaccination. The receptors stem from an adult in good health.

The chain joins TRBV6-6 to TRBJ2-7, with 10 bases matching TRBD1. Germline lookup yields CDR1 MNHNY and CDR2 SVGAGI (reference sequence). The junction had 16 bases not matched to a gene; V was cut back by 5 bases and J by 0 bases. CDR3 length: 19 amino acids. The CDR3 here is CASSPSPGQGTRSSYEQYF. Written as DNA, the CDR3 is TGTGCCAGCAGTCCATCACCGGGACAGGGGACAAGGAGCTCCTACGAGCAGTACTTC.

The sample holds a few counts of this clone. The chain employs TRBV9 and TRBJ2-3; no definite D call. V lost 0 bases and J lost 0, with 8 bases in between. The CDR3 extends over 15 amino acids. Germline CDR1 is SGDLS and CDR2 is YYNGEE. DNA for the CDR3: TGTGCCAGCAGCGTAGGGAGCGTGAGCACAGATACGCAGTATTTT. Translating it yields CASSVGSVSTDTQYF.

This chain joins TRBV27 and TRBJ1-5, with TRBD1 matching over 10 bases. With 4 bases clipped from V and 0 bases from J, the junction kept 12 bases outside the gene matches. Per germline, CDR1 MNHEY and CDR2 SMNVEV (reference sequence). The CDR3 has 19 residues. DNA of the CDR3: TGTGCCAGCAGTTCCCTCCGGGGGACAGGGGCAGATAGCAATCAGCCCCAGCATTTT. The encoded protein is CASSSLRGTGADSNQPQHF.

V usage is TRBV28 and J usage is TRBJ1-6; the D is unclear. CDR3 size: 11 residues. With 4 bases removed from V and 10 bases from J, the gap between germline ends came to 5 bases. Germline CDR1 is MDHEN and CDR2 is SYDVKM. The CDR3 sequence: CASSYRSPLHF. CDR3 in DNA: TGTGCCAGCAGTTACCGGTCACCCCTCCACTTT.